The 30 T cell receptor beta chains below all came from one sample that was sequenced in a study of blood T cell repertoires in COVID-19. The repertoire was sequenced with immunoSEQ multiplex PCR; TCRdb's copy has only in-frame clones and lacks some. The sample lists roughly 290,000 clones; approximately 80% were seen once. Sequenced sample: peripheral blood. The receptors come from a woman aged 45-60 years with active or convalescent COVID-19.

This chain connects TRBV11-2 to TRBJ1-3, with D perhaps TRBD1 (6 bases). V lost 5 bases to trimming and J lost 2 bases, with 10 bases between them. CDR1 and CDR2 from the germline V gene are SGHAT and FQNNGV. This CDR3 is built from 14 residues. The CDR3 DNA is TGTGCCAGCAGCCTTACAGGGACTGGAAACACCATATATTTT. Translating gives CASSLTGTGNTIYF.

The genes are TRBV5-8 and TRBJ2-3, with D perhaps being TRBD1 or TRBD2 (6 bases each). CDR1 is SGHTS, CDR2 YDEGEE, per germline. The ends were cut back, 4 bases at V and 1 base at J, with 16 bases in the middle. CDR3 length: 16 residues. The CDR3 DNA reads TGTGCCAGCAGCCTGGGGACTTCAGGGGGCACAGATACGCAGTATTTT. Translating it yields CASSLGTSGGTDTQYF.

As DNA, the CDR3 is TGTGCCAGCAGTGACAGAACTTACAGGGCCGAGCAGTACTTC. Its protein product is CASSDRTYRAEQYF. The chain links TRBV6-1 to TRBJ2-7, with D tentatively TRBD1 (6 bases). This CDR3 spans 14 amino acids. CDR1 MNHNS and CDR2 SASEGT come from the germline V gene. The V end lost 3 bases, the J end lost 6 bases, and 15 bases lay between the germline ends.

The chain joins TRBV18 to TRBJ2-1; 16 nucleotides agree with TRBD2. Germline V gives CDR1 KGHSH, CDR2 LQKENI. V was pared by 0 bases and J by 1 base, with 3 bases of the junction left unmatched. This CDR3 has 19 amino acids. In nucleotides, the CDR3 is TGTGCCAGCTCACCACCGGGACTAGCGGGAGGGGGGTCCTACAATGAGCAGTTCTTC. It specifies CASSPPGLAGGGSYNEQFF. The variable domain in full, with the rest retrieved from reference TRBV18 and TRBJ2-1, is NAGVMQNPRHLVRRRGQEARLRCSPMKGHSHVYWYRQLPEEGLKFMVYLQKENIIDESGMPKERFSAEFPKEGPSILRIQQVVRGDSAAYFCASSPPGLAGGGSYNEQFFGPGTRLTVL.

Details on this clone: Additional DNA sequences in this sample encode the identical CDR3. The rearrangement joins TRBV18 to TRBJ1-1; 7 nucleotides align to TRBD1. The junction had 4 bases not matched to a gene; V was cut back by 3 bases and J by 0 bases. This CDR3 has 15 amino acids. Per the germline V gene, CDR1 is KGHSH and CDR2 is LQKENI. This chain's CDR3 is CASSPVQGLNTEAFF. The CDR3 nucleotides are TGTGCCAGCTCACCCGTACAGGGGCTGAACACTGAAGCTTTCTTT.

V and J are TRBV25-1 and TRBJ2-3; TRBD2 might be the D (5 bases). The CDR3 totals 14 residues. The V end was cut by 1 base, the J end by 2 bases, with 7 bases between. Germline values: CDR1 MGHDK, CDR2 SYGVNS. The CDR3 coding sequence is TGTGCCAGCAGTGAATTCGGGGACACAGATACGCAGTATTTT. It yields the protein CASSEFGDTDTQYF.

This chain joins TRBV2 and TRBJ2-7; weak D call: TRBD1 (6 bases). V was pared by 1 base and J by 3 bases, with 16 bases between. This CDR3 is 16 amino acids long. Germline-derived CDR1 and CDR2 are SNHLY and FYNNEI. DNA of the CDR3: TGTGCCAGCAGTGAAGGAGGGACAATACCCTTCTACGAGCAGTACTTC. Translating it yields CASSEGGTIPFYEQYF.

This chain links TRBV5-4 with TRBJ2-1; 13 bases map to TRBD2. Trimming cost V 4 bases and J 7 bases; bases outside gene matches: 11. From germline, CDR1 is SGHNT and CDR2 YYREEE (reference sequence). This CDR3 spans 17 amino acids. CDR3 sequence reads: CASSPGLAGAANNEQFF. CDR3 nucleotides: TGTGCCAGCAGCCCCGGACTAGCGGGAGCGGCTAATAATGAGCAGTTCTTC.

This clone has only a few counts. The chain is built from TRBV19 and TRBJ1-3; TRBD1 agrees at 8 bases. The CDR3 contains 15 residues. The J segment lost 0 bases and the V segment lost 6 bases, leaving 4 bases of the junction unmatched. Germline-derived CDR1 and CDR2 are LNHDA and SQIVND (reference sequence). CDR3: CASSYRGGSGNTIYF. The CDR3 DNA reads as TGTGCCAGTAGCTACAGGGGGGGCTCTGGAAACACCATATATTTT.

The rearrangement uses TRBV19 and TRBJ1-1; a weak D match, TRBD1 (5 bases). The CDR3 totals 14 residues. CDR1 LNHDA and CDR2 SQIVND come from the germline V gene (reference sequence). Trimming removed 6 bases from V and 0 bases from J, with 11 bases in between. CDR3 in DNA: TGTGCCAGTAGCCCAGGGCTCATGAACACTGAAGCTTTCTTT. This sequence encodes CASSPGLMNTEAFF.

V is TRBV14 and J is TRBJ1-1; TRBD1 agrees at 7 bases. This CDR3 comprises 11 residues. Germline CDR1 is SGHDN and CDR2 is FVKESK. V shed 4 bases and J 9 bases; nucleotides not matched to a gene: 2. The CDR3 region has the DNA TGTGCCAGCAGCCTACAGGGGAAAGCTTTCTTT. It is translated as CASSLQGKAFF.

The chain employs TRBV5-1 and TRBJ1-2, with a tentative D call TRBD1 (6 bases). Trimming shortened V by 5 bases and J by 3 bases, and 11 bases separated the two germline ends. From germline, CDR1 is SGHRS and CDR2 YFSETQ. The CDR3 is 13 amino acids. This CDR3 reads CASRGDTYYGYTF. For the CDR3, the DNA is TGCGCCAGCAGAGGGGACACGTACTATGGCTACACCTTC.

In its sample, this clone was seen once. The chain employs TRBV5-8 and TRBJ1-3; D gene uncertain. V dropped 2 bases and J dropped 1 base, with 19 bases sitting between them. CDR1 SGHTS and CDR2 YDEGEE come from the germline V gene. CDR3 size: 18 residues. The CDR3 spells CASSFELRQLASGNTIYF. DNA for the CDR3: TGTGCCAGCAGCTTTGAGTTAAGACAACTGGCGTCTGGAAACACCATATATTTT.

The J gene is TRBJ1-2, the V gene TRBV20-1; D is uncertain. The length of the CDR3 is 10 residues. V lost 6 bases, J lost 7 bases, and 9 bases lay in between. Germline CDR1 reads DFQATT; CDR2 reads SNEGSKA (reference sequence). The CDR3, as DNA: TGCAGTGCGCAGAGAGGTGGCTACACCTTC. Translating it yields CSAQRGGYTF.

The V and J genes are TRBV10-2 and TRBJ1-4; tentative D call: TRBD1 (5 bases). Germline values: CDR1 WSHSY, CDR2 SAAADI. V dropped 3 bases and J dropped 6 bases, with 8 bases sitting between them. This CDR3 comprises 13 residues. CDR3 protein: CASSEQAHEKLFF. CDR3 bases: TGCGCCAGCAGTGAACAGGCACATGAAAAACTGTTTTTT.

This clone was observed a handful of times. This rearrangement joins TRBV7-9 to TRBJ1-4; TRBD1 agrees at 7 bases. Germline V gives CDR1 SEHNR, CDR2 FQNEAQ (reference sequence). The length of the CDR3 is 13 residues. Trimming cost V 7 bases and J 5 bases; bases outside gene matches: 4. The CDR3 spells CASNRGANEKLFF. The CDR3 DNA sequence: TGTGCCAGCAACAGGGGAGCAAATGAAAAACTGTTTTTT.

This clone was counted a few times. The gene calls are TRBV14 and TRBJ1-2, with D unclear. This CDR3 contains 12 residues. Looked up from germline, CDR1 is SGHDN and CDR2 is FVKESK. V lost 4 bases and J 1 base, leaving 4 bases between the germline ends. The CDR3 DNA follows: TGTGCCAGCAGCCGCGATAACTATGGCTACACCTTC. Translated: CASSRDNYGYTF.

The chain has TRBV19 and TRBJ1-2; D is unresolved. The V gene lost 3 bases and the J gene lost 6 bases, with 11 bases spanning the gap. CDR1 and CDR2 from the germline V gene are LNHDA and SQIVND (reference sequence). This CDR3 has 13 amino acids. The DNA of the CDR3 is TGTGCCAGTAGTATCGGGTTCTCGGATGGCTACACCTTC. This encodes CASSIGFSDGYTF.

The chain combines TRBV5-1 with TRBJ2-1, with D uncertain. The CDR3 runs 16 residues. The germline V gene encodes CDR1 SGHRS and CDR2 YFSETQ. V lost 0 bases and J lost 12, with 22 bases in between. The CDR3 DNA follows: TGCGCCAGCAGCTTGGAGTCCGGAGATTTCCACGATGGGCAGTTCTTC. It translates to CASSLESGDFHDGQFF. Variable domain in full (rest from reference TRBV5-1 and TRBJ2-1): KAGVTQTPRYLIKTRGQQVTLSCSPISGHRSVSWYQQTPGQGLQFLFEYFSETQRNKGNFPGRFSGRQFSNSRSEMNVSTLELGDSALYLCASSLESGDFHDGQFFGPGTRLTVL.

CDR3 coding DNA: TGCAGCGTCGGGATTGACGGCGGAGAGCAGTACTTC. Amino acid sequence: CSVGIDGGEQYF. This rearrangement joins TRBV29-1 to TRBJ2-7, with D possibly being TRBD2 (5 bases). The CDR3 has 12 amino acids. Trimming left V 6 bases short and J 7 bases short, with 16 bases between. Per germline, CDR1 SQVTM and CDR2 ANQGSEA.

The chain links TRBV12-3 or TRBV12-4 to TRBJ1-6; D is uncertain. V lost 3 bases and J lost 8, with 5 bases in between. The CDR3 spans 12 residues. DNA of the CDR3: TGTGCCAGCAGTTTCCAGGATTCACCCCTCCACTTT. Translated: CASSFQDSPLHF.

The V gene is TRBV7-9, the J gene TRBJ1-1; possible D gene TRBD1, 6 bases. This CDR3 comprises 12 residues. Per the germline V gene, CDR1 is SEHNR and CDR2 is FQNEAQ (reference sequence). V dropped 3 bases and J dropped 8 bases, with 10 bases sitting between them. The CDR3 reads CASSLGHLEAFF. The CDR3 nucleotides are TGTGCCAGCAGCTTGGGACACCTGGAAGCTTTCTTT.

The J gene is TRBJ1-2, the V gene TRBV30; D is ambiguous. V was trimmed by 0 bases and J by 8 bases, leaving 19 bases between them. Per germline, CDR1 GTSNPN and CDR2 SVGIG (reference sequence). The CDR3 extends over 15 amino acids. CDR3 amino acids: CAWSVLPGSVNGYTF. The CDR3 DNA is TGTGCCTGGAGTGTACTTCCGGGTTCGGTAAACGGCTACACCTTC.

This rearrangement joins TRBV3-1 (or the pseudogene TRBV3-2) to TRBJ1-1, with 8 bases aligning to TRBD1. The CDR3 is 14 amino acids. Trimming removed 5 bases from V and 4 bases from J; junction bases left unmatched: 6. Germline V gene data show CDR1 as LGHDT and CDR2 as YNNKEL (reference sequence). CDR3 protein: CASSYQTGVTEAFF. In DNA form, the CDR3 reads TGTGCCAGCAGCTATCAGACAGGGGTCACTGAAGCTTTCTTT.

The genes are TRBV16 and TRBJ2-1; D possibly corresponds to TRBD2 (5 bases). Germline V CDR1 and CDR2: KGHSY, FQNENV. The CDR3 sequence is 16 residues long. V was pared by 1 base and J by 2 bases, with 12 bases between. CDR3 nucleotide sequence: TGTGCCAGCAGCCAATATAGAGGGCCTCCCTACAATGAGCAGTTCTTC. It translates to CASSQYRGPPYNEQFF.

This chain links TRBV18 with TRBJ2-5, with 16 positions matching TRBD2. V was clipped by 6 bases and J by 4 bases; unmatched bases: 8. CDR1 and CDR2 from the germline V gene are KGHSH and LQKENI. The length of the CDR3 is 17 residues. CDR3 amino acids: CASSPGTSGRAGETQYF. CDR3 nucleotides: TGTGCCAGCTCGCCTGGGACTAGCGGGAGGGCCGGAGAGACCCAGTACTTC.

The chain combines TRBV5-1 with TRBJ1-2; D is unclear. Germline V gene data show CDR1 as SGHRS and CDR2 as YFSETQ. Trimming took 3 bases from V and 2 from J, leaving 14 bases between them. The CDR3 contains 15 residues. CDR3 residues: CASSSDNGINYGYTF. CDR3 bases: TGCGCCAGCAGCTCAGATAACGGGATCAACTATGGCTACACCTTC.

The chain links TRBV9 to TRBJ2-1; no clear D. The CDR3 has 14 amino acids. V was trimmed by 4 bases and J by 0 bases, leaving 8 bases between them. The V gene's germline CDR1 is SGDLS and CDR2 YYNGEE. The chain's CDR3 is CASSTRVSYNEQFF. As DNA, the CDR3 is TGTGCCAGCAGCACTCGGGTCTCCTACAATGAGCAGTTCTTC. Filled out from reference TRBV9 and TRBJ2-1, the complete variable domain reads DSGVTQTPKHLITATGQRVTLRCSPRSGDLSVYWYQQSLDQGLQFLIQYYNGEERAKGNILERFSAQQFPDLHSELNLSSLELGDSALYFCASSTRVSYNEQFFGPGTRLTVL.

Remarks on this clone: Germline and junction disagree at one end, which may indicate a read error. The gene calls are TRBV3-1 (or the pseudogene TRBV3-2) and TRBJ2-5; no firm D call. The CDR3 extends over 13 amino acids. From germline, CDR1 is LGHDT and CDR2 YNNKEL (reference sequence). The CDR3 region has the DNA TGTGCCAGCAGCCAAGGGGCCCAAGCGACCCAGTACTTC. This translates into CASSQGAQATQYF.

This clone was counted a few times. The chain uses TRBV2 and TRBJ1-1; a possible D gene is TRBD1 (5 bases). This CDR3 contains 14 residues. The germline V gene encodes CDR1 SNHLY and CDR2 FYNNEI. Trimming pared 11 bases from V and 1 base from J, leaving 17 bases between. The CDR3 loop is CAGNTWGGNTEAFF. The CDR3 DNA reads as TGTGCCGGAAACACTTGGGGGGGGAACACTGAAGCTTTCTTT. Full variable domain (rest looked up from reference TRBV2 and TRBJ1-1): EPEVTQTPSHQVTQMGQEVILRCVPISNHLYFYWYRQILGQKVEFLVSFYNNEISEKSEIFDDQFSVERPDGSNFTLKIRSTKLEDSAMYFCAGNTWGGNTEAFFGQGTRLTVV.